This T cell receptor (beta chain) appears in the sequencing data of a study of cytotoxic CD8 clonotypes in ibrutinib-treated CLL. At the level of the study: Samples had a mean of roughly 230,000 productive templates and around 89,000 productive rearrangements.

Method: immunoSEQ multiplex PCR; TCRdb's copy keeps in-frame clones and lacks some. Found here are 120,000 to 150,000 clones, 70% to 85% of them singletons; the top ten hold approximately 28%. This CDR3 is built from 14 residues. V lost 4 bases to trimming and J lost 3 bases; unmatched junction nucleotides: 2. Germline V gene data show CDR1 as MNHEY and CDR2 as SVGAGI. The sample was PBMCs, taken after 12 months of ibrutinib treatment. V gene TRBV6-5 combines with J gene TRBJ1-2; TRBD1 matches at 10 bases. The source is a human donor with chronic lymphocytic leukemia. CDR3 loop: CASSLTGGDYGYTF. The CDR3 nucleotides are TGTGCCAGCAGTTTGACAGGGGGCGACTATGGCTACACCTTC.